The clone carrying this T cell receptor (beta chain) was seen repeatedly, ten times or more. The data were obtained in a study of T cells of healthy individuals. Using its own MiXCR run on the 5' RACE reads, TCRdb lists one record per CDR3 protein. Counted here are 40,000 to 65,000 distinct CDR3 sequences, roughly 14% occurring once; the ten biggest clones make up around 16%. The germline gives CDR1 LNHDA, CDR2 SQIVND (reference sequence). V lost 4 bases and J lost 4, with 14 bases in between. CDR3 length: 15 residues. The sequence was collected from a human donor in good health. This chain links TRBV19 with TRBJ2-1; D is uncertain. In nucleotides, the CDR3 is TGTGCCAGTAGTAAAGAAGGGATAGAATACAATGAGCAGTTCTTC. As protein: CASSKEGIEYNEQFF.